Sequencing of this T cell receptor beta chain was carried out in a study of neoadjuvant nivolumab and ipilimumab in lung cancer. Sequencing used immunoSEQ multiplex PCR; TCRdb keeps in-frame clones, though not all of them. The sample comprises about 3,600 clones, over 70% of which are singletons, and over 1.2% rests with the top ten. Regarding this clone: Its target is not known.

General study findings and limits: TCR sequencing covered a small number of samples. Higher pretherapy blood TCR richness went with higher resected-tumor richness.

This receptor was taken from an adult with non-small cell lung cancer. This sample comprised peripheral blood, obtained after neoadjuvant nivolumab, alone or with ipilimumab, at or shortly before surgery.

The CDR3 loop reads CASSLAVSDGYTF. In DNA, the CDR3 is TGTGCCAGCAGCTTAGCGGTCAGTGACGGCTACACCTTC. The chain joins TRBV7-9 to TRBJ1-2; D not resolved. This CDR3 spans 13 amino acids. Germline assignment: CDR1 SEHNR and CDR2 FQNEAQ (reference sequence). The V end lost 0 bases, the J end lost 8 bases, and 10 bases lay between the germline ends.